A selection of T cell receptor beta chains follows, all from one sample in a study of blood T cell repertoires in COVID-19. The table came from immunoSEQ multiplex PCR; TCRdb's copy has only in-frame clones and leaves some out. Of approximately 220,000 clones listed, 70% to 90% are singletons. Sequenced: peripheral blood. The receptors shown here come from a woman aged 50 to 65 with acute or convalescent COVID-19. The CDR3 runs from the conserved cysteine through the conserved F or W. The D gene is left open where the match is weak. Clone size, where shown, is once, few, many, or a class for clones that have expanded.

cdr3_length,d_call,v_call,clone_size,j_call,cdr3_aa,cdr3_nt
13,.,TRBV4-1,.,TRBJ1-2,CASSQDRSGGYTF,TGCGCCAGCAGCCAAGACCGGTCCGGGGGCTACACCTTC
15,TRBD1,TRBV6-5,.,TRBJ1-3,CASRTDRVGKNTIYF,TGTGCCAGCAGAACCGACAGGGTGGGGAAAAACACCATATATTTT
13,.,TRBV14,once,TRBJ2-7,CASSQDSAYEQYF,TGTGCCAGCAGCCAAGATTCCGCCTACGAGCAGTACTTC
14,TRBD2,TRBV30,once,TRBJ2-1,CAWSQTPGRDEQFF,TGTGCCTGGAGCCAGACCCCCGGGAGGGATGAGCAGTTCTTC
14,.,TRBV19,.,TRBJ2-1,CASNRQSLSNEQFF,TGTGCCAGTAATCGCCAAAGCCTTTCCAATGAGCAGTTCTTC
13,.,TRBV21-1,.,TRBJ1-4,CANRTATNEKLFF,TGTGCCAACCGGACAGCAACTAATGAAAAACTGTTTTTT
13,.,TRBV9,.,TRBJ1-2,CASSVADSTGYTF,TGTGCCAGCAGCGTAGCCGACTCGACCGGCTACACCTTC
11,.,TRBV27,once,TRBJ2-5,CASSSQETQYF,TGTGCCAGCAGTTCGCAAGAGACCCAGTACTTC
12,.,TRBV2,.,TRBJ2-7,CASTTTLYEQYF,TGTGCCAGTACTACGACCCTCTACGAGCAGTACTTC
14,TRBD1,TRBV7-6,.,TRBJ2-7,CASSVTGDSYEQYF,TGTGCCAGCAGCGTCACAGGGGACTCCTACGAGCAGTACTTC
16,TRBD2,TRBV9,once,TRBJ2-7,CASSPPGLAGANEQYF,TGTGCCAGCAGCCCTCCCGGACTAGCGGGAGCCAACGAGCAGTACTTC
13,.,TRBV10-3,.,TRBJ2-3,CAISEISTDTQYF,TGTGCCATCTCCGAGATATCCACAGATACGCAGTATTTT
16,TRBD2,TRBV9,few,TRBJ2-3,CASSARSGDYTDTQYF,TGTGCCAGCAGCGCTCGTAGCGGGGACTACACAGATACGCAGTATTTT
15,TRBD1,TRBV5-1,.,TRBJ1-1,CASSTQGASNTEAFF,TGCGCCAGCAGCACCCAGGGGGCGAGTAACACTGAAGCTTTCTTT
13,TRBD1,TRBV9,.,TRBJ1-3,CASSVTGENTIYF,TGTGCCAGCAGCGTTACAGGGGAGAACACCATATATTTT
18,TRBD2,TRBV7-2,.,TRBJ2-2,CASSSPPSGLGLLGELFF,TGTGCCAGCAGCTCTCCCCCCTCGGGACTAGGCCTCCTCGGGGAGCTGTTTTTT
12,.,TRBV29-1,.,TRBJ1-2,CSARVGNYGYTF,TGCAGCGCCAGGGTGGGGAACTATGGCTACACCTTC
14,.,TRBV18,.,TRBJ1-1,CASATQGKDTEAFF,TGTGCCAGCGCGACCCAGGGGAAGGACACTGAAGCTTTCTTT
16,TRBD2,TRBV19,.,TRBJ2-7,CASSAVASGSLFEQYF,TGTGCCAGTAGTGCCGTGGCTAGCGGGAGTTTATTCGAGCAGTACTTC
17,.,TRBV3-1/TRBV3-2,.,TRBJ2-2,CASSPVTGQGNTGELFF,TGTGCCAGCAGCCCGGTCACGGGTCAGGGGAACACCGGGGAGCTGTTTTTT
12,.,TRBV30,.,TRBJ2-1,CAWSPRRGEQFF,TGTGCCTGGAGTCCTCGGCGGGGTGAGCAGTTCTTC
16,TRBD2,TRBV7-9,.,TRBJ2-6,CATGGISHSGANVLTF,TGTGCCACCGGGGGGATCTCACACTCTGGGGCCAACGTCCTGACTTTC
14,.,TRBV27,.,TRBJ1-2,CASSARQENYGYTF,TGTGCCAGCAGTGCTCGACAGGAGAACTATGGCTACACCTTC
18,TRBD2,TRBV5-1,few,TRBJ2-5,CASSWGLGQAGTQETQYF,TGCGCCAGCAGCTGGGGACTAGGTCAGGCTGGAACCCAAGAGACCCAGTACTTC
15,.,TRBV9,once,TRBJ2-1,CASSVVRTPWEEQFF,TGTGCCAGCAGCGTAGTGCGGACACCCTGGGAAGAGCAGTTCTTC
15,TRBD2,TRBV11-3,.,TRBJ2-5,CASSSRTSGQETQYF,TGTGCCAGCAGCTCCAGGACTAGCGGTCAAGAGACCCAGTACTTC
14,TRBD1,TRBV11-2,.,TRBJ1-5,CASSSGQGDQPQHF,TGTGCCAGCAGCTCGGGACAGGGAGATCAGCCCCAGCATTTT
16,.,TRBV30,.,TRBJ1-3,CAWSISGGASGNTIYF,TGTGCCTGGAGCATCTCGGGTGGGGCCTCTGGAAACACCATATATTTT
13,.,TRBV10-3,.,TRBJ1-2,CAISGTGEDGYTF,TGTGCCATCAGTGGTACGGGGGAGGATGGCTACACCTTC
15,TRBD1,TRBV19,.,TRBJ2-2,CASSTQGAGTGELFF,TGTGCCAGTAGTACACAGGGGGCGGGAACCGGGGAGCTGTTTTTT
12,.,TRBV12-3/TRBV12-4,.,TRBJ2-2,CASKGGVGELFF,TGTGCCAGCAAGGGAGGCGTCGGGGAGCTGTTTTTT
16,TRBD2,TRBV5-1,.,TRBJ2-5,CASSPLTSTIQETQYF,TGCGCCAGCAGCCCGCTGACTAGCACCATCCAAGAGACCCAGTACTTC
15,TRBD2,TRBV9,.,TRBJ2-1,CASSPGTSGGLGQFF,TGTGCCAGCAGCCCAGGGACTAGCGGGGGACTTGGGCAGTTCTTC
17,.,TRBV19,.,TRBJ2-6,CASSPLWASSGANVLTF,TGTGCCAGTAGTCCCTTGTGGGCCTCCTCTGGGGCCAACGTCCTGACTTTC
15,.,TRBV9,.,TRBJ1-2,CASSVVPGQGYGYTF,TGTGCCAGCAGCGTAGTTCCGGGACAAGGCTATGGCTACACCTTC
16,TRBD1,TRBV6-2/TRBV6-3,few,TRBJ2-7,CASSPFMGQGIHEQYF,TGTGCCAGCAGCCCTTTTATGGGACAGGGGATTCACGAGCAGTACTTC